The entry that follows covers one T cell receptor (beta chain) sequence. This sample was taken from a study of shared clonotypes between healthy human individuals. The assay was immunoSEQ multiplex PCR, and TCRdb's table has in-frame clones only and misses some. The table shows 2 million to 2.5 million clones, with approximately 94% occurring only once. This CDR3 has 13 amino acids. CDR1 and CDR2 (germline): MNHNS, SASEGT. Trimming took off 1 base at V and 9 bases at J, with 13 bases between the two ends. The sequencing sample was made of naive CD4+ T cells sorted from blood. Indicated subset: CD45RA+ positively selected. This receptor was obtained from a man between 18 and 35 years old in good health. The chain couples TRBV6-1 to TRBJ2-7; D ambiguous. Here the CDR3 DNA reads TGTGCCAGCAGTGAAGGTGCAGGCACTTGGCAGTACTTC. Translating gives CASSEGAGTWQYF.